These 21 T cell receptor beta chains originate from one sample sequenced in a study of blood T cell repertoires in COVID-19. The protocol was immunoSEQ multiplex PCR, while the TCRdb copy is restricted to in-frame clones and leaves out a portion. The sample shows about 220,000 clones, 70% to 90% of them seen only once. The source material was peripheral blood. The origin of the receptors is a woman in her 70s with COVID-19, enrolled during active disease.

The rearrangement links TRBV5-6 to TRBJ2-7, with 7 nucleotides matching TRBD1. CDR3 size: 14 residues. Germline CDR1 and CDR2: SGHDT and YYEEEE. V dropped 4 bases and J dropped 2; count of bases not matched to a gene: 6. In DNA form, the CDR3 reads TGTGCCAGCAGCCCATGGGACAGCCCCTACGAGCAGTACTTC. This sequence encodes CASSPWDSPYEQYF.

The chain links TRBV30 to TRBJ2-7; D is perhaps TRBD2 (5 bases). CDR1 is GTSNPN and CDR2 is SVGIG in the germline V gene (reference sequence). The V end lost 1 base, the J end lost 0 bases, and 13 bases lay between the germline ends. The CDR3 contains 15 residues. The chain's CDR3 is CAWSGRQLVSYEQYF. The CDR3 region has the DNA TGTGCCTGGAGTGGGAGGCAACTTGTCTCCTACGAGCAGTACTTC.

This sequence joins TRBV3-1 (or the pseudogene TRBV3-2) and TRBJ2-5; possibly TRBD1 for D (6 bases). Trimming stripped 5 bases from V and 1 base from J, with 20 bases between. The CDR3 has 17 amino acids. CDR1 and CDR2 (germline): LGHDT, YNNKEL (reference sequence). The CDR3 DNA is TGTGCCAGCAGCGACGAACGACAGGACTCTTTCCAAGAGACCCAGTACTTC. Translating it yields CASSDERQDSFQETQYF.

The V and J genes are TRBV18 and TRBJ2-7; 9 bases map to TRBD1. The length of the CDR3 is 16 residues. Germline-derived CDR1 and CDR2 are KGHSH and LQKENI. Trimming at V came to 3 bases and at J to 2 bases, leaving 8 bases not matched to a gene. The CDR3: CASSPQGTGIPYEQYF. The CDR3 DNA is TGTGCCAGCTCACCTCAAGGGACAGGGATCCCCTACGAGCAGTACTTC.

The rearrangement uses TRBV19 and TRBJ2-4; D is ambiguous. V lost 4 bases, J lost 0 bases, and 13 bases lay in between. This CDR3 has 16 amino acids. Looked up from germline, CDR1 is LNHDA and CDR2 is SQIVND (reference sequence). The CDR3 reads CASSTASDLAKNIQYF. The CDR3, as DNA: TGTGCCAGTAGTACCGCGTCCGATCTAGCCAAAAACATTCAGTACTTC.

This clone occurred once. J is TRBJ1-1 and V is TRBV6-1; D call uncertain. The CDR3 is made up of 16 amino acids. The germline CDR1 and CDR2 sequences are MNHNS and SASEGT. The ends were cut back, 4 bases at V and 4 bases at J, with 19 bases in the middle. The CDR3 DNA sequence: TGTGCCAGCAGTGTTACCTTCCTGGCAGGAACCACTGAAGCTTTCTTT. It specifies CASSVTFLAGTTEAFF.

The rearrangement links TRBV19 to TRBJ2-1; 7 bases agree with TRBD1. The length of the CDR3 is 14 residues. Germline V lookup: CDR1 LNHDA, CDR2 SQIVND (reference sequence). The V segment lost 7 bases and the J segment 8 bases; nucleotides outside the gene matches: 11. The CDR3 DNA reads TGTGCCAGTAACTTTGACAGGGCTAAGGATGAGCAGTTCTTC. As protein: CASNFDRAKDEQFF.

This sequence joins TRBV21-1 and TRBJ2-7; the table's D call, TRBD2, was not checked against the DNA. TRBV21-1 is a pseudogene. The CDR3 is 15 residues long. CDR3 loop: CASSKGGTGSYEQYF. CDR3 nucleotides: TGTGCCAGCAGCAAAGGAGGAACCGGATCCTACGAGCAGTACTTC.

The chain carries TRBV5-1 and TRBJ2-1; tentatively, D is TRBD2 (6 bases). The CDR3 spans 14 residues. Per germline, CDR1 SGHRS and CDR2 YFSETQ. Trimming cost V 2 bases and J 7 bases, with 13 bases left between them. The CDR3 sequence is CASSFPSAPNEQFF. In DNA, the CDR3 is TGCGCCAGCAGCTTTCCTAGCGCCCCGAATGAGCAGTTCTTC.

The genes are TRBV6-5 and TRBJ2-2, with TRBD2 matching 11 bases. Per the germline V gene, CDR1 is MNHEY and CDR2 is SVGAGI. The CDR3 extends over 15 amino acids. V lost 5 bases and J lost 5; bases outside the gene matches: 4. DNA of the CDR3: TGTGCCAGCAGTCCTAGCGGGAGGAGGACCGGGGAGCTGTTTTTT. It codes for CASSPSGRRTGELFF.

This sequence joins TRBV7-6 and TRBJ2-7, with no clear D. The CDR3 contains 12 residues. Trimming removed 5 bases at V and 1 base at J, with 6 bases between. Germline V gene lookup returns CDR1 SGHVS and CDR2 FNYEAQ. CDR3 protein: CASSPSSYEQYF. The DNA for the CDR3 is TGTGCCAGCAGCCCCAGTTCCTACGAGCAGTACTTC.

The rearrangement uses TRBV29-1 and TRBJ1-1; D call uncertain. The CDR3 spans 12 residues. Trimming stripped 6 bases from V and 3 bases from J, with 11 bases between. Germline lookup yields CDR1 SQVTM and CDR2 ANQGSEA. CDR3 sequence (DNA): TGCAGCGTCGGGGTTTGGGACACTGAAGCTTTCTTT. Residues: CSVGVWDTEAFF. Full variable domain (remainder filled in from reference TRBV29-1 and TRBJ1-1): SAVISQKPSRDICQRGTSLTIQCQVDSQVTMMFWYRQQPGQSLTLIATANQGSEATYESGFVIDKFPISRPNLTFSTLTVSNMSPEDSSIYLCSVGVWDTEAFFGQGTRLTVV.

V gene TRBV3-1 (or the pseudogene TRBV3-2) combines with J gene TRBJ2-5; 11 bases line up with TRBD2. Germline-derived CDR1 and CDR2 are LGHDT and YNNKEL (reference sequence). J lost 2 bases, V lost 0 bases, and 2 bases had no gene match. The CDR3 is 16 amino acids. Written as DNA, the CDR3 is TGTGCCAGCAGCCAAGAAGTAGCGGGAGGGCAAGAGACCCAGTACTTC. Its protein product is CASSQEVAGGQETQYF.

The chain combines TRBV4-2 with TRBJ1-1; TRBD1 is a possible D gene (6 bases). The CDR3 has 18 residues. Trimming cost V 3 bases and J 1 base, with 21 bases left between them. Germline V lookup: CDR1 LGHNA, CDR2 YNFKEQ. The CDR3 spells CASSHPFYNSRGNTEAFF. In nucleotides, the CDR3 is TGTGCCAGCAGCCACCCCTTTTATAATTCCAGGGGGAACACTGAAGCTTTCTTT.

This clone turned up a few times. The V and J genes are TRBV27 and TRBJ1-1; D unclear. The ends were cut back, 8 bases at V and 3 bases at J, with 7 bases in the middle. CDR1 and CDR2 (germline): MNHEY, SMNVEV (reference sequence). The CDR3 is 11 amino acids. CDR3 sequence (DNA): TGTGCCAGCGGGCCCGACACTGAAGCTTTCTTT. It yields the protein CASGPDTEAFF.

This clone was seen a single time. The chain couples TRBV7-9 to TRBJ2-6, with 8 bases aligning to TRBD2. J was trimmed by 0 bases and V by 5 bases; bases with no gene match: 6. Germline V gene data show CDR1 as SEHNR and CDR2 as FQNEAQ (reference sequence). The CDR3 has 17 residues. Here the CDR3 reads CASSTTSVRSGANVLTF. CDR3 DNA sequence: TGTGCCAGCAGCACGACTAGCGTTCGCTCTGGGGCCAACGTCCTGACTTTC. Full variable domain (remainder filled in from reference TRBV7-9 and TRBJ2-6): DTGVSQNPRHKITKRGQNVTFRCDPISEHNRLYWYRQTLGQGPEFLTYFQNEAQLEKSRLLSDRFSAERPKGSFSTLEIQRTEQGDSAMYLCASSTTSVRSGANVLTFGAGSRLTVL.

This sequence joins TRBV4-3 and TRBJ1-6, with a possible D match to TRBD1 (5 bases). The germline CDR1 and CDR2 sequences are LGHNA and YSLEER. The V gene lost 0 bases and the J gene lost 5 bases, with 11 bases spanning the gap. The CDR3 covers 16 residues. This chain's CDR3 is CASSQDGGAHNSPLHF. The CDR3 region has the DNA TGCGCCAGCAGCCAAGATGGAGGGGCCCATAATTCACCCCTCCACTTT.

This clone has more than one count but fewer than ten. The chain recombines TRBV15 with TRBJ1-2; TRBD1 matches 8 bases. Germline-derived CDR1 and CDR2 are LNHNV and YYDKDF (reference sequence). V shed 5 bases, J shed 0 bases, and the junction held 11 bases outside the gene matches. The CDR3 spans 17 residues. The CDR3 spells CATSPYLRTGPNYGYTF. CDR3 DNA: TGTGCCACCAGCCCCTATCTGAGGACAGGGCCTAACTATGGCTACACCTTC.

V and J are TRBV3-1 (or the pseudogene TRBV3-2) and TRBJ2-2, with D tentatively TRBD2 (7 bases). Germline V gene data show CDR1 as LGHDT and CDR2 as YNNKEL (reference sequence). The CDR3 is made up of 17 amino acids. Trimming shortened V by 4 bases and J by 7 bases, and 22 bases separated the two germline ends. CDR3 DNA: TGTGCCAGCAGCCCAGAGTTGAGCCGGGGGGCTCGCGGGGAGCTGTTTTTT. Residues: CASSPELSRGARGELFF.

This chain uses TRBV12-5 with TRBJ1-1; TRBD1 matches 9 bases. This CDR3 comprises 14 residues. Losses at the gene ends were 2 bases for V and 4 bases for J; bases not matched to a gene: 2. The germline V gene has CDR1 LGHNT and CDR2 FRNRAP. The CDR3 region is CASGLPDRGTEAFF. The CDR3 nucleotides read TGTGCTAGTGGTTTGCCGGACAGGGGCACTGAAGCTTTCTTT.

The chain employs TRBV5-6 and TRBJ2-7; D is unresolved. Between the trimmed V and J ends, which lost 2 bases and 5 bases, there was a span of 5 bases. There are 11 residues in the CDR3. The V gene's germline CDR1 is SGHDT and CDR2 YYEEEE. CDR3 in DNA: TGTGCCAGCAGCTTTGGAGACGAGCAGTACTTC. The encoded protein is CASSFGDEQYF.